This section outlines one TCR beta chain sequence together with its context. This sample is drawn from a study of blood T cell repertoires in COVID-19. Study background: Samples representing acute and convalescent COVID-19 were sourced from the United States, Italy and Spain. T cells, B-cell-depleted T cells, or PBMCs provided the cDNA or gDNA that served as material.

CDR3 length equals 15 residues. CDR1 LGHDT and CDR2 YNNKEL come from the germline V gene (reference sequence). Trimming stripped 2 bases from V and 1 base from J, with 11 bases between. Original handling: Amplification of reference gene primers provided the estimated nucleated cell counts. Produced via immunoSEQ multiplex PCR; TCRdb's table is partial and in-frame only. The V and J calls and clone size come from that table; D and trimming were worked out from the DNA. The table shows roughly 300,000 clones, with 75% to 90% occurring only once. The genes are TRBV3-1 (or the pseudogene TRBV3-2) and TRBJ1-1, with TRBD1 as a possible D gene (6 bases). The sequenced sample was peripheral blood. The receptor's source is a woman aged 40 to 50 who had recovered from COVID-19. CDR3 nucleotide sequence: TGTGCCAGCAGCCAACAGGGGTCGGGGAACACTGAAGCTTTCTTT. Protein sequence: CASSQQGSGNTEAFF.